The entry that follows covers one T cell receptor beta chain sequence. This clone's antigen is unknown. Per-base quality was not reported, and no clone a single base away is much larger than it. Systemically healthy Caucasian individuals from Russia, 39 in total and aged roughly 6 to 100 years, were included as donors. Each donor gave about 9.8 milliliters of peripheral blood, drawn into EDTA-treated Vacutainer tubes. PBMCs were isolated by Ficoll-Paque density-gradient centrifugation, with at least 6 million obtained per sample. Total RNA, at least 6 micrograms per sample, was extracted from PBMCs with Trizol reagent. The percentages of naive CD45RAhigh/CD27high T cells were determined by flow cytometry on a PBMC aliquot from every donor. Library prep was done by 5' RACE. Sequencing relied on an Illumina HiSeq 2500. A second PCR of about 6 to 12 cycles was run with a J-beta primer mix and a sample-barcoded 5' primer. A template-switch 5' adaptor carrying 12 random nucleotides introduced a unique molecular identifier onto each TCR beta cDNA molecule. Each sample yielded at least 3 million CDR3-containing paired-end reads. First-strand cDNA synthesis was performed from all RNA using the Mint cDNA synthesis kit, with priming by a TRBC-specific oligonucleotide. After uracil-DNA glycosylase treatment, a first 18-cycle PCR used universal primers M1SS and BC2_uni_R on all cDNA. The study's processing was this. Each sample was normalized by randomly selecting 1 million high-quality reads, each carrying a distinct molecular identifier. Instead of being binned into consensus sequences, reads that shared molecular identifiers were thrown out. MiTCR, run with a Q25 quality threshold and the strictest error-elimination algorithm, handled CDR3 identification, clonotype clustering and error correction. A nonparametric unseen species model with Euler transformation was used to estimate lower-bound total TCR beta diversity. TCRdb redid the processing of the public reads, applying fastp at Q25 and MiXCR, and retained in-frame beta chains. Each entry is one CDR3 protein sequence, shown with its most common DNA and genes. These V and J calls derive from TCRdb rather than the authors' analysis. A total of some 1.5 million distinct CDR3 sequences appear in this sample, 35% to 45% of them only once. Of the sample, less than 5% is held by the ten largest clones.

The source of the sample is a study of blood T cells in healthy people across ages (dated by TCRdb to 2014 to 2015). About the study as a whole: In model experiments, template switching captured about one uniquely barcoded TCR beta cDNA molecule for every two T cells. To track age-related changes in TCR beta repertoire diversity, the study relied on deep sequencing normalized with unique cDNA molecular identifiers. Donors of different ages were randomly distributed across sequencing lanes to avoid experimental bias. Two additional independent replicas of 1 million unique cDNA reads from the same blood draw were analyzed for two donors (one aged 18 to 29 and one aged 80 or older). Four age groups were formed from the donors: young (average roughly 16 years), middle-aged (around 41), aged (around 62) and long-lived (about 75). What the authors observed across the whole study: Estimates of total diversity based on one million sequenced T cells were considered lower bounds and underestimates. Bulk unsorted PBMC profiling prevented conclusive comparison of naive and antigen-experienced compartments. Because the CMV infection status of the donors was unknown, age-related changes in expanded clonotypes may potentially have been confounded. A strong correlation was found between observed TCR beta diversity and the percentage of naive T cells measured by flow cytometry. Compared with the aged group, more naive CD4+ T cells, fewer expanded clones and increased TCR diversity were shown by the long-lived group, suggesting age selection. Observed TCR beta diversity per million T cells fell roughly linearly with age, and a significant reduction was already apparent by age around 39.

This TCR was recovered from a woman aged 18-29 years in good health. Sequencing was done on a sample of blood.

The sequenced DNA is TGTGCCAGCAGTAACCTCGGTTCTAATGAAAAACTGTTTTTT. It translates as CASSNLGSNEKLFF. In this chain, TRBV28 is recombined with TRBJ1-4; too little of a D gene remains to name it. The CDR3 sequence holds 14 residues, the cysteine and phenylalanine included. Only the CDR3 DNA stays, 42 bases, in frame from base 1. V and J lose 5 bases and 3 bases, and a span of 10 bases separates them. Reading the germline V gene gives CDR1 MDHEN and CDR2 SYDVKM.